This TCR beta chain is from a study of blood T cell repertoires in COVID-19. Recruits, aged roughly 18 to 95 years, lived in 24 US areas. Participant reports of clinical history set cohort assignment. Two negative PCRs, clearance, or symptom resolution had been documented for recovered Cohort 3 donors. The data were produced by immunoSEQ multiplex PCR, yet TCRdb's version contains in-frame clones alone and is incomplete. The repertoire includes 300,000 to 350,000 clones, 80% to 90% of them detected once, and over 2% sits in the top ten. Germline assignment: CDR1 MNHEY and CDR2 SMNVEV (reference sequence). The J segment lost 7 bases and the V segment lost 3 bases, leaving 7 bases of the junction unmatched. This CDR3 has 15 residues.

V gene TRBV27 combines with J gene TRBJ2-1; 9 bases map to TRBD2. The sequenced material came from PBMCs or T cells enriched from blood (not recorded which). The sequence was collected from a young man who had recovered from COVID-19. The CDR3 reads CASSLSSGGLNEQFF. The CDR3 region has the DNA TGTGCCAGCAGTTTGTCGAGCGGGGGGTTAAATGAGCAGTTCTTC.